This T cell receptor (beta chain) came from a study of CD8 T cells in ankylosing spondylitis. J was trimmed by 4 bases and V by 6 bases; bases with no gene match: 12. The CDR3 totals 16 residues. Germline V CDR1 and CDR2: DFQATT, SNEGSKA (reference sequence). In making TCR beta libraries, quantitative 5'-RACE with molecular barcodes was used. TCRdb reprocessed the 5' RACE reads with MiXCR, giving one entry per CDR3 protein. The table lists roughly 400,000 distinct CDR3 sequences, 20% to 25% of them singletons. The study, taken as a whole, reports: Clones linked with disease were CD8+ and fairly uncommon in the peripheral blood. Some motif variants had been reported before (in reactive arthritis synovial fluid and blood). Characteristic, it appeared, of ankylosing spondylitis blood was a TCR beta motif of fewer than 10 highly homologous variants.

This clonotype occurred a few times. Its matching antigen is unknown. The source material was blood, either unsorted or a sorted T cell fraction (not recorded which). The chain couples TRBV20-1 to TRBJ2-2; 9 bases map to TRBD2. The receptor comes from a male donor with ankylosing spondylitis. The CDR3 DNA is TGCAGTGCCCAGGTGGTAGCGGGAGTGGGCACCGGGGAGCTGTTTTTT. Translating gives CSAQVVAGVGTGELFF.